This T cell receptor beta chain appears in the sequencing data of a study of blood T cell repertoires in COVID-19. The overall study: The study drew acute and convalescent COVID-19 samples from the United States, Italy and Spain. PBMCs, B-cell-depleted T cells, or T cells provided the cDNA or gDNA that made up the material.

Germline assignment: CDR1 MDHEN and CDR2 SYDVKM. V was shortened by 6 bases and J by 7 bases, with 15 bases between the two germline ends. This CDR3 has 13 amino acids. The data were produced by immunoSEQ multiplex PCR, yet TCRdb's version contains in-frame clones alone and is incomplete. The table records roughly 48,000 clones, roughly nine tenths of them present only once. Input material: peripheral blood. The genes are TRBV28 and TRBJ1-1; D not certain. The clonotype was recovered from a woman aged 80 or older with acute or convalescent COVID-19. The CDR3 nucleotides read TGTGCCAGCAGCCTATCCGCCAACCTTGAAGCTTTCTTT. Protein: CASSLSANLEAFF.